One and the same sample provided the 15 T cell receptor beta chains below, sequenced in a study of response to subunit inactivated influenza vaccine. TCRdb reprocessed the RT-PCR reads with MiXCR, giving one entry per CDR3 protein. The repertoire includes about 620,000 distinct CDR3 sequences, 10% to 12% of them detected once, and approximately 9.9% sits in the top ten. These sequences were also reported in another study, on T cells expressing NK-cell markers. That paper states: The authors made TCR beta cDNA libraries by 5'RACE template switching. This switching added a universal primer site and UMIs.

Sequenced material: PBMCs from blood, taken on the day of vaccination. The receptors were sampled from a man between 45 and 60 years old who received an inactivated influenza vaccine.

This clonotype was seen only a few times. J is TRBJ2-5 and V is TRBV2; D remains unclear. CDR3 size: 11 residues. Deletions cut 3 bases from V and 7 bases from J, with 6 bases between. Germline values: CDR1 SNHLY, CDR2 FYNNEI. The CDR3 DNA is TGTGCCAGCAGTGACAGGACGACCCAGTACTTC. Encoded protein: CASSDRTTQYF.

This sequence joins TRBV30 and TRBJ2-3; tentatively, D is TRBD2 (5 bases). Germline CDR1 is GTSNPN and CDR2 is SVGIG (reference sequence). The CDR3 runs to 13 residues. Between the trimmed V and J ends, which lost 2 bases and 2 bases, there was a span of 8 bases. CDR3 amino acids: CAWSPGITDTQYF. DNA for the CDR3: TGTGCCTGGAGTCCGGGGATCACAGATACGCAGTATTTT.

Only a few counts were recorded for this clonotype. CDR3 sequence: CASSLASGVITGELFF. CDR3 bases: TGTGCCAGCAGCTTAGCGTCGGGAGTCATAACCGGGGAGCTGTTTTTT. The chain has TRBV7-2 and TRBJ2-2, with a weak D call TRBD2 (6 bases). Trimming removed 0 bases at V and 5 bases at J, with 13 bases between. The CDR3 spans 16 residues. CDR1 and CDR2 from the germline V gene are SGHTA and FQGNSA.

The table lists this clonotype with many counts. The chain carries TRBV15 and TRBJ2-1; 13 bases are shared with TRBD2. With 5 bases clipped from V and 9 bases from J, the junction kept 10 bases outside the gene matches. The CDR3 consists of 16 residues. Germline V lookup: CDR1 LNHNV, CDR2 YYDKDF (reference sequence). The CDR3 here is CATSGVLAGGRIEQFF. CDR3 nucleotide sequence: TGTGCCACCAGCGGGGTACTAGCGGGAGGGAGGATTGAGCAGTTCTTC.

In its sample, this clonotype was seen a few times. The rearrangement links TRBV7-2 to TRBJ2-5; TRBD2 aligns across 10 bases. The V gene end was trimmed by 1 base and the J gene end by 5 bases; junction bases not matched to a gene: 4. In germline, CDR1 is SGHTA, CDR2 FQGNSA. The CDR3 loop spans 15 amino acids. Here the CDR3 DNA reads TGTGCCAGCAGCTTAGACCCAGCGGGGGGGGAGACCCAGTACTTC. It specifies CASSLDPAGGETQYF.

This clonotype was seen a few times. The chain uses TRBV20-1 and TRBJ2-1, with 8 bases fitting TRBD2. CDR3 length: 15 amino acids. CDR1 DFQATT and CDR2 SNEGSKA come from the germline V gene (reference sequence). V gave up 6 bases and J gave up 4 bases; unmatched junction bases: 11. CDR3: CSADPPGGRYNEQFF. The CDR3 nucleotides are TGCAGTGCGGACCCCCCGGGCGGGAGGTACAATGAGCAGTTCTTC.

The V call is TRBV19, the J call TRBJ2-1; TRBD2 aligns across 13 bases. The CDR3 loop spans 13 amino acids. The V gene's germline CDR1 is LNHDA and CDR2 SQIVND (reference sequence). J was trimmed by 10 bases and V by 10 bases; bases with no gene match: 7. Here the CDR3 reads CATSGLAGREQFF. CDR3 nucleotide sequence: TGTGCCACTTCGGGACTAGCGGGACGAGAGCAGTTCTTC.

This clonotype has more than one count but fewer than ten. A read error may produce the germline difference seen at one junction end. The chain recombines TRBV20-1 with TRBJ2-3, with 11 nucleotides matching TRBD2. Germline assignment: CDR1 DFQATT and CDR2 SNEGSKA (reference sequence). This CDR3 spans 18 amino acids. The CDR3 DNA sequence: TGCAGCGCTAGAGACTGGGGTCTAGCGGGAGGCCGTACAGATACGCAGTATTTT. This gives the protein CSARDWGLAGGRTDTQYF.

This clonotype turned up a few times. The rearrangement links TRBV12-3 or TRBV12-4 to TRBJ2-7, with 8 bases fitting TRBD1. The CDR3 consists of 18 residues. The ends lost 2 bases at V and 4 bases at J; junction bases unmatched: 16. CDR3 nucleotide sequence: TGTGCCAGCAGTTTATTATCAGGGGGCGCAGGATTTGCGTACGAGCAGTACTTC. Translation gives CASSLLSGGAGFAYEQYF.

This clonotype was seen a few times. This chain links TRBV5-1 with TRBJ2-5; 13 nucleotides match TRBD2. CDR1 is SGHRS, CDR2 YFSETQ, per germline. The trim removed 4 bases at V and 5 bases at J, leaving 5 bases unmatched. The CDR3 is 15 residues long. CDR3 in DNA: TGCGCCAGCAGCCAGGGACTAGCGGGAACGGAGACCCAGTACTTC. Amino acids: CASSQGLAGTETQYF.

The sample holds a few counts of this clonotype. CDR3: CASRAAGVSYNEQFF. CDR3 in DNA: TGTGCCAGCAGAGCCGCCGGGGTCTCCTACAATGAGCAGTTCTTC. V and J are TRBV27 and TRBJ2-1; TRBD2 might be the D (5 bases). Between the trimmed V and J ends, which lost 6 bases and 0 bases, there was a span of 12 bases. CDR1 and CDR2 from the germline V gene are MNHEY and SMNVEV (reference sequence). The CDR3 covers 15 residues.

This clonotype was seen more than once but under ten times. This rearrangement joins TRBV24-1 to TRBJ2-3; 8 bases are shared with TRBD2. This CDR3 is built from 15 residues. Unmatched junction bases numbered 6, after V lost 6 bases and J lost 2 bases. CDR1 and CDR2 from the germline V gene are KGHDR and SFDVKD. CDR3 in DNA: TGTGCCACCAGTCGATCTAGCGGGTACACAGATACGCAGTATTTT. It encodes CATSRSSGYTDTQYF.

This rearrangement joins TRBV20-1 to TRBJ2-1, with D hard to call. With 3 bases removed from V and 9 bases from J, the gap between germline ends came to 12 bases. From germline, CDR1 is DFQATT and CDR2 SNEGSKA (reference sequence). This CDR3 has 12 residues. The CDR3 here is CSARVRAREQFF. CDR3 coding DNA: TGCAGTGCTAGGGTTAGGGCGCGTGAGCAGTTCTTC.

This clonotype has more than one count but fewer than ten. V usage is TRBV5-6 and J usage is TRBJ2-5; 7 nucleotides agree with TRBD2. The CDR3 runs 16 residues. CDR1 is SGHDT, CDR2 YYEEEE, per germline. Trimming at V came to 4 bases and at J to 1 base, leaving 10 bases not matched to a gene. CDR3 protein: CASSAYLAELQETQYF. CDR3 bases: TGTGCCAGCAGCGCCTATCTAGCGGAACTCCAAGAGACCCAGTACTTC.

This clonotype was found a few times. CDR3 protein: CASSQNTWTGGASTEAFF. CDR3 sequence (DNA): TGTGCCAGCAGTCAAAATACCTGGACAGGGGGCGCGTCGACTGAAGCTTTCTTT. J is TRBJ1-1 and V is TRBV6-2 or TRBV6-3; 11 positions agree with TRBD1. Germline V CDR1 and CDR2: MNHEY, SVGEGT. V shed 5 bases and J 5 bases; nucleotides not matched to a gene: 16. The CDR3 is made up of 18 amino acids.